This paragraph covers one T cell receptor beta chain sequence. This specimen comes from a study of diagnostic markers for celiac disease. TCRdb reanalyzed the reads, giving one entry per CDR3 protein sequence and no DNA. The table lists 3,600 or so distinct CDR3 sequences, with about 9.8% in the top ten. The sample was either unsorted cells or a sorted T cell fraction (not recorded which). This receptor was taken from a human donor. This table probably holds off-target reads from a library built for another chain.

The chain's CDR3 is CASRAPGTGKLEQYF. The chain couples TRBV6-5 to TRBJ2-7; absent DNA, TCRdb's TRBD1 call cannot be checked. This CDR3 is built from 15 residues. Germline CDR1 reads MNHEY; CDR2 reads SVGAGI.